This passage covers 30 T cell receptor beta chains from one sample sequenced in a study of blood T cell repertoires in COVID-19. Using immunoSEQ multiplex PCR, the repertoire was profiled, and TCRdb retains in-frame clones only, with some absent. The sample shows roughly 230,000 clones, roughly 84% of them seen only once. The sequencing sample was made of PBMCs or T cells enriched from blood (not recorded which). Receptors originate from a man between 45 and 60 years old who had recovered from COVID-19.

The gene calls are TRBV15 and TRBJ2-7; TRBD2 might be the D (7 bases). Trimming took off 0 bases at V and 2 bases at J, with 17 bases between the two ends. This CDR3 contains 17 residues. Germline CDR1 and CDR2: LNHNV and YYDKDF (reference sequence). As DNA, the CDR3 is TGTGCCACCAGCAGAGACTACAGCGGGACATTACCCTACGAGCAGTACTTC. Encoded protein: CATSRDYSGTLPYEQYF.

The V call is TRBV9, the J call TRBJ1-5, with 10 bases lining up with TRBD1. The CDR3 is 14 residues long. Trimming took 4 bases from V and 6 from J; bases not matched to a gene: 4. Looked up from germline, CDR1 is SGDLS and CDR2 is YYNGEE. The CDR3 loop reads CASSRDRGGQPQHF. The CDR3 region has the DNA TGTGCCAGCAGCCGGGACAGGGGAGGTCAGCCCCAGCATTTT.

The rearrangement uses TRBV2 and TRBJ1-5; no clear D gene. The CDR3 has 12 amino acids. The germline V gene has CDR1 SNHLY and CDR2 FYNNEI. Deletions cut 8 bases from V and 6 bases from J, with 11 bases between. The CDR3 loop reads CASGGASQPQHF. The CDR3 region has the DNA TGTGCCAGCGGCGGCGCTAGTCAGCCCCAGCATTTT.

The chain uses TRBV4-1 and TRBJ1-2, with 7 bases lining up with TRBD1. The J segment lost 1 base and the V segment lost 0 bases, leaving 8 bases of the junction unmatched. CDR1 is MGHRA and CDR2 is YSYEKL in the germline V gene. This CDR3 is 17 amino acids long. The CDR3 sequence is CASSQEWSTGNNYGYTF. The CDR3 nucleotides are TGCGCCAGCAGCCAAGAATGGTCGACAGGGAATAACTATGGCTACACCTTC.

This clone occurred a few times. The CDR3 reads CASSSRTSGNLYEQYF. As DNA, the CDR3 is TGCGCCAGCAGCTCCCGGACTAGCGGGAACCTCTACGAGCAGTACTTC. This chain links TRBV4-1 with TRBJ2-7, with 12 bases that match TRBD2. Germline-derived CDR1 and CDR2 are MGHRA and YSYEKL. The CDR3 contains 16 residues. J was trimmed by 3 bases and V by 5 bases; bases with no gene match: 8.

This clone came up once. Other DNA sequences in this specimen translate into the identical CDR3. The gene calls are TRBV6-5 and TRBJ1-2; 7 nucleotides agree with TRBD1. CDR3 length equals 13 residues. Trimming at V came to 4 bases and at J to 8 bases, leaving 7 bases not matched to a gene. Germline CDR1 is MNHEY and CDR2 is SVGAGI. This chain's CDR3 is CASSLDRAGGYTF. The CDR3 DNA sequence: TGTGCCAGCAGTTTAGACAGGGCTGGGGGCTACACCTTC.

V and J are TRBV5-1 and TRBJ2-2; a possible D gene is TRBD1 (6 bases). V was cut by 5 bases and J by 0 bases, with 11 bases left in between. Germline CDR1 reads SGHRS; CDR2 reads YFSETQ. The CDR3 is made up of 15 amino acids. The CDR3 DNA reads TGCGCCAGCAGGGCCGGGACACCGAACACCGGGGAGCTGTTTTTT. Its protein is CASRAGTPNTGELFF.

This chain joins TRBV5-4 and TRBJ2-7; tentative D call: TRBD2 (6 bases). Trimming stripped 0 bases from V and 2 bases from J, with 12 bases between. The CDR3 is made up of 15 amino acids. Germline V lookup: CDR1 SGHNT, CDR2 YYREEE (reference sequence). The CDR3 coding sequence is TGTGCCAGCAGCTTGGCCTCGGGAGAGACCTACGAGCAGTACTTC. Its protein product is CASSLASGETYEQYF.

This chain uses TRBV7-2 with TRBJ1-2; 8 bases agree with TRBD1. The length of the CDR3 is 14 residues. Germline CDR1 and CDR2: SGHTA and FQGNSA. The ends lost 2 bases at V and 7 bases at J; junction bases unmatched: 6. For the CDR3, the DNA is TGTGCCAGCAGCTTATGGCAGGGGGCGGCTGGCTACACCTTC. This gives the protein CASSLWQGAAGYTF.

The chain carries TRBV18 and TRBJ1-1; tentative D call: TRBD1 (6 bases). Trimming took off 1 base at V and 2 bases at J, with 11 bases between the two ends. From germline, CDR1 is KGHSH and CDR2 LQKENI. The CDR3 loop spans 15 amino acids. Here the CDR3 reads CASSPRRTENTEAFF. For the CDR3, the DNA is TGTGCCAGCTCACCACGTCGGACAGAAAACACTGAAGCTTTCTTT.

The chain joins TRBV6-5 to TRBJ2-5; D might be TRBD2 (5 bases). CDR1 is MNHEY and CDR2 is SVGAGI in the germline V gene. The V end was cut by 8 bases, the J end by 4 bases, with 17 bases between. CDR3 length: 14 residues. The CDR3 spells CASVTGFRGETQYF. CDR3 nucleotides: TGTGCCAGCGTCACCGGGTTTCGGGGAGAGACCCAGTACTTC.

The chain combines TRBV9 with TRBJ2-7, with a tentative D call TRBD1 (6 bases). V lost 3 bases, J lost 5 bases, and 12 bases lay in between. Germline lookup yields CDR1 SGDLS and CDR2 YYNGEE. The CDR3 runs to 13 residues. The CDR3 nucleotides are TGTGCCAGCAGCGGGCAGGGGATCCACGAGCAGTACTTC. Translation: CASSGQGIHEQYF.

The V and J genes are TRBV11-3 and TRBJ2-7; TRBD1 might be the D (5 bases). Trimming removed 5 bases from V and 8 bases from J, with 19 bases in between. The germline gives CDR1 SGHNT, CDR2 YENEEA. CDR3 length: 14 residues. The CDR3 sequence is CASSPIPGYSKQYF. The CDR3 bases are TGTGCCAGCAGCCCAATCCCAGGGTACAGCAAGCAGTACTTC.

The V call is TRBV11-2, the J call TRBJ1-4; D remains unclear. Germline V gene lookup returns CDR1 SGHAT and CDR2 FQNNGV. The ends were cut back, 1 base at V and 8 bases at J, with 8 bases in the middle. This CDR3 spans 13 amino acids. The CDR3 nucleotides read TGTGCCAGCAGCTTAGTATTCGGGGAAAAACTGTTTTTT. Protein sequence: CASSLVFGEKLFF.

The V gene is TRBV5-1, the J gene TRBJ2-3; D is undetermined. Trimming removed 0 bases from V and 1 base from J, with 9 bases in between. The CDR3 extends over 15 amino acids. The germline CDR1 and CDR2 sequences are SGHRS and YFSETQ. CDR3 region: CASSLEVTGTDTQYF. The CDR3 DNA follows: TGCGCCAGCAGCTTGGAGGTAACAGGCACAGATACGCAGTATTTT.

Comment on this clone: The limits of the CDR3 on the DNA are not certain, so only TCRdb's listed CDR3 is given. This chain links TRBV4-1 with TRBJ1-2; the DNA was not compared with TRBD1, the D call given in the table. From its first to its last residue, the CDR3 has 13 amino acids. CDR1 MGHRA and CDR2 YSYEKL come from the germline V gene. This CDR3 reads CASSQDWGTGTFF.

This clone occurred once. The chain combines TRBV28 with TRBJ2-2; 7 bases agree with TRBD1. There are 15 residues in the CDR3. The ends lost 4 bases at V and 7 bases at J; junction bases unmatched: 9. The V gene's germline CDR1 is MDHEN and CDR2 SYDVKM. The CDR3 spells CASSSAEQGSGELFF. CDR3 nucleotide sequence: TGTGCCAGCAGTTCCGCTGAACAGGGGAGCGGGGAGCTGTTTTTT.

In nucleotides, the CDR3 is TGTGCCAGCAGCCCCCCCGGTACGCAGTATTTT. It specifies CASSPPGTQYF. The gene calls are TRBV7-2 and TRBJ2-3; D not certain. The CDR3 consists of 11 residues. The germline V and J ends were trimmed by 5 bases and 8 bases, with 8 bases remaining between them. Germline lookup yields CDR1 SGHTA and CDR2 FQGNSA.

CDR3 in DNA: TGCAGCGTTGAGTCGGGAGGAAGTGAGCAGTTCTTC. Its translation: CSVESGGSEQFF. The rearrangement uses TRBV29-1 and TRBJ2-1; TRBD2 matches at 7 bases. V shed 3 bases, J shed 9 bases, and the junction held 5 bases outside the gene matches. Germline CDR1 and CDR2: SQVTM and ANQGSEA. This CDR3 comprises 12 residues.

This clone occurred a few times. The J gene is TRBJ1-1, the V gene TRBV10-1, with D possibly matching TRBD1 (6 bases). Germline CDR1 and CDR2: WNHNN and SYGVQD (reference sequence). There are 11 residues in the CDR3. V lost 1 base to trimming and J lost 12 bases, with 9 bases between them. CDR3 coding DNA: TGCGCCAGCAGTGAGTTGGGGGCGACTTTCTTT. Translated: CASSELGATFF.

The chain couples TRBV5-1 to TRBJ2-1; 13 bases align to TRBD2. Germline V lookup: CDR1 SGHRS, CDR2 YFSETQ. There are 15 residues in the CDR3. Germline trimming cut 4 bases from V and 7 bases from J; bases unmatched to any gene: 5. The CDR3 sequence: CASSAGTSGINEQFF. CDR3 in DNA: TGCGCCAGCAGCGCCGGGACTAGCGGGATTAATGAGCAGTTCTTC.

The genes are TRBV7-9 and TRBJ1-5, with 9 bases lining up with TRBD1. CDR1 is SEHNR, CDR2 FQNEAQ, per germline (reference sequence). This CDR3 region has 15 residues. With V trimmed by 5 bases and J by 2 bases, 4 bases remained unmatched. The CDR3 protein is CASSRDRAGNQPQHF. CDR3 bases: TGTGCCAGCAGCCGGGACAGGGCTGGCAATCAGCCCCAGCATTTT.

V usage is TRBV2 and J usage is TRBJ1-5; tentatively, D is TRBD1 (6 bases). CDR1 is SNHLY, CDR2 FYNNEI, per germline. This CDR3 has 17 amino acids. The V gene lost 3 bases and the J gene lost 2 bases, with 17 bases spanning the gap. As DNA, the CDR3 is TGTGCCAGCAGTGATGTTGGCAGGGGAAGGGGCAATCAGCCCCAGCATTTT. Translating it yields CASSDVGRGRGNQPQHF.

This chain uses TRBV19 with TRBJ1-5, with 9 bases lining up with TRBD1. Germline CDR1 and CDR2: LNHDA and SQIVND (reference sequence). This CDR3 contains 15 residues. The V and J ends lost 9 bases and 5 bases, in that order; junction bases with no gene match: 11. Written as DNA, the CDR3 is TGTGCCAGCCAGAGGAAGGACAGGGGCCATCAGCCCCAGCATTTT. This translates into CASQRKDRGHQPQHF.

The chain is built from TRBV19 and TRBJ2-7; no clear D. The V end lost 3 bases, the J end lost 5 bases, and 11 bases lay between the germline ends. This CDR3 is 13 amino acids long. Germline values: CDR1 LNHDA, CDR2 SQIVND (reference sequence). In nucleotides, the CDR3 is TGTGCCAGTAGTATCCTCCTCCTCCACGAGCAGTACTTC. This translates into CASSILLLHEQYF.

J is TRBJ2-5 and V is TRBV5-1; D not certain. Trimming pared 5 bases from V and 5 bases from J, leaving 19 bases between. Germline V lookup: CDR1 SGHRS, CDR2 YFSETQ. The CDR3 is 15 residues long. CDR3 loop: CASREGSGPGETQYF. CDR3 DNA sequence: TGCGCCAGCAGGGAAGGTTCAGGCCCTGGGGAGACCCAGTACTTC.

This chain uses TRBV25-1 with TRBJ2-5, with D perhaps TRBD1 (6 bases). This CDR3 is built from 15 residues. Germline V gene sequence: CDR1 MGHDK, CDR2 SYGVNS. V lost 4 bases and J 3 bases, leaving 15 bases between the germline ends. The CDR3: CASSGSGTPKETQYF. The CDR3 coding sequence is TGTGCCAGCAGTGGGTCCGGGACACCAAAAGAGACCCAGTACTTC.

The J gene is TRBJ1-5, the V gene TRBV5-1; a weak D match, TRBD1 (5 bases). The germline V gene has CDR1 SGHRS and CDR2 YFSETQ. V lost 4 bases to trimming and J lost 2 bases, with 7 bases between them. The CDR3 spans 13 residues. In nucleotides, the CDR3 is TGCGCCAGCAGCCCCAGGGGCAATCAGCCCCAGCATTTT. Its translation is CASSPRGNQPQHF.

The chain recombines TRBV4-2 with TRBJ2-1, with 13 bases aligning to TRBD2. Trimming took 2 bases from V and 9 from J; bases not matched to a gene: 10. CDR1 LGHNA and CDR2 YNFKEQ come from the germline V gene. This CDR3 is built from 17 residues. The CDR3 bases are TGTGCCAGCAGCCAAAAACCGACTAGCGGGGGGCGGGGTGAGCAGTTCTTC. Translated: CASSQKPTSGGRGEQFF.

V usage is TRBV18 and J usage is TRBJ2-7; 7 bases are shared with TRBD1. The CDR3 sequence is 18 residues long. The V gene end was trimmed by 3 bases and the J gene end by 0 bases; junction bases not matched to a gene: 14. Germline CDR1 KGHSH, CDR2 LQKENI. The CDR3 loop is CASSPIGRQGASSYEQYF. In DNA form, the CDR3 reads TGTGCCAGCTCACCTATTGGGCGACAGGGCGCTAGCTCCTACGAGCAGTACTTC.